This T cell receptor beta chain was profiled in a study of naive and memory T cell subsets (dated by TCRdb to about 2017). About the investigation overall: The figure summarizing the skin biopsy and whole blood samples listed about 10 blood donors, 7 tuberculin skin test biopsies and 3 saline control biopsies. PCR2 was typically performed as a SYBR Green qPCR that was stopped at a set threshold, although end-point PCR (about 6 cycles) could be used instead for low-input samples.

A robust, sensitive protocol for the amplification, sequencing and analysis of TCRs was described in the study, in which 3' ligation of a UMI-containing oligonucleotide to TCR cDNA was used. For whole blood analysis, approximately 2.7 ml of peripheral blood was drawn from adult healthy volunteers into Tempus tubes, and RNA was extracted according to the manufacturer's instructions. Total RNA was used without cell sorting and was treated with RQ1 DNase before reverse transcription, with a target input of roughly 1 to 1,100 ng. Libraries were prepared from skin biopsies and whole blood so that pipeline robustness could be tested in samples in which T cells form a minority population. Libraries were built with 5' RACE. The ligated cDNA was amplified by four rounds of PCR, in which nested alpha and beta constant region primers were used together with the SP2 primer. For the blood and skin samples, TCR RNA was reverse transcribed with SuperScript IV using primers for the alpha and beta constant regions. An oligonucleotide carrying the Illumina SP2 primer and a UMI was ligated to the cDNA 3' end using T4 RNA ligase 1. To prevent hairpin formation, the 12-nucleotide UMI was made up of two random hexamers with an eight-base spacer between them. From the second PCR onward, TCR alpha and beta chain libraries were processed separately, and dual indexing was applied for multiplexing. After pooling, the indexed libraries were analyzed by capillary electrophoresis and sequenced on either an Illumina MiSeq or NextSeq. To boost base diversity and improve cluster recognition, PhiX DNA at about 5-8% was spiked into the libraries. From the authors' description of their analysis: UMIs were extracted from read 2 by Demultiplexor and combined with the TCR sequence from read 1, and reads were split according to sample indices. Decombinator identified V and J genes and V-J junctions, assigning each TCR a five-part identifier including V and J deletions. Collapsinator relied on UMIs to correct both sequencing errors and PCR amplification heterogeneity, producing a UMI-based abundance for each TCR. CDR3Translator turned identifiers into nucleotide sequence, translated that sequence into amino acids, and pulled out CDR3 regions based on terminal motifs. Error-corrected alpha and beta TCR counts from blood and skin were compared after normalization to input RNA amount. The raw public data were reprocessed by TCRdb itself: fastp quality trimming at Q25, MiXCR clonotype calling, in-frame beta chains only. One record per CDR3 amino acid sequence lists the most common genes and DNA. In this record, the V and J calls reflect TCRdb's handling and not the investigators' own analysis. Counted in this sample were about 56,000 distinct CDR3 sequences; over 6% of them appeared once. The ten biggest clones cover 9.8% of the sample.

The sample holds a few counts of this clonotype. The clone's antigen remains unknown. No much larger clone is present one base from it, and per-base qualities are unavailable. Beyond this particular receptor, the publication reports: The RNA-based method was acknowledged to be potentially sensitive to changes in TCR transcripts with T cell activation and differentiation.

From cysteine to phenylalanine, the CDR3 is 13 amino acids long. The DNA shown is the 39-base CDR3, in frame from base 1. V is cut by 8 bases and J by 5 bases, and the space between the germline ends is 12 bases. The CDR1 and CDR2 encoded by the germline V gene are MDHEN and SYDVKM. The rearranged chain carries TRBV28 and TRBJ1-4; perhaps TRBD1 is the D gene, with 6 bases matching. The sequence was collected from a female donor in good health. The DNA reads as follows: TGTGCCAGCCTGGACAGCCAGAATGAAAAACTGTTTTTT. Its protein reads: CASLDSQNEKLFF. Reference TRBV28 and TRBJ1-4 genes cover what lies past the CDR3, so the full variable domain is DVKVTQSSRYLVKRTGEKVFLECVQDMDHENMFWYRQDPGLGLRLIYFSYDVKMKEKGDIPEGYSVSREKKERFSLILESASTNQTSMYLCASLDSQNEKLFFGSGTQLSVL.